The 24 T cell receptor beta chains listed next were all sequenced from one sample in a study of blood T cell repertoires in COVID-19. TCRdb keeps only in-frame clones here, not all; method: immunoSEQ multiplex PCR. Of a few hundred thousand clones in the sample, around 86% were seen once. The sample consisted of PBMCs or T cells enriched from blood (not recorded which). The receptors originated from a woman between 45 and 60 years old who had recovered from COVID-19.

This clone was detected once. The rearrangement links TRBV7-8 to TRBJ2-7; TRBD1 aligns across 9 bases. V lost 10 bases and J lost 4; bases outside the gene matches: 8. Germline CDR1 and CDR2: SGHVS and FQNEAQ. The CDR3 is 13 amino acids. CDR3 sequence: CATSRGQGYEQYF. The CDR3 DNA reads TGTGCCACTTCCAGGGGACAGGGTTACGAGCAGTACTTC.

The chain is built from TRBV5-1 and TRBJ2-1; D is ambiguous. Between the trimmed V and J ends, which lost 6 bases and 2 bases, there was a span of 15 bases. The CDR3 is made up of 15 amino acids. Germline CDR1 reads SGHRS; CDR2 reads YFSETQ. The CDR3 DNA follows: TGCGCCAGCACCCTGGAGCTTTCCCCCTACAATGAGCAGTTCTTC. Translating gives CASTLELSPYNEQFF.

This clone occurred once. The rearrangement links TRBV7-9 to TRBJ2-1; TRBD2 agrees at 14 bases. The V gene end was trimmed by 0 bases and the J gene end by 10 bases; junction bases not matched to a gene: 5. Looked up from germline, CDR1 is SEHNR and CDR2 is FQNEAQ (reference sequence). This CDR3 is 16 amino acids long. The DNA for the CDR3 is TGTGCCAGCAGCTTAGCTCTGGGACTAGCGGGGGAAGAGCAGTTCTTC. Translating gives CASSLALGLAGEEQFF.

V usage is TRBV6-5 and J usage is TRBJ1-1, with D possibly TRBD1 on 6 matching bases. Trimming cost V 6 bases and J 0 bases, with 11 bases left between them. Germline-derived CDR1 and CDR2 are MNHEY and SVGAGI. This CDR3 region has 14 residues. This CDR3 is CASRETGLNTEAFF. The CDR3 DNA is TGTGCCAGCAGGGAGACAGGCTTGAACACTGAAGCTTTCTTT.

CDR3 coding DNA: TGCGCCAGCAGCCAAGGCCCGTACAGGGCCTACTATGGCTACACCTTC. Residues: CASSQGPYRAYYGYTF. The genes are TRBV4-1 and TRBJ1-2; TRBD1 is a possible D gene (6 bases). V lost 1 base and J 3 bases, leaving 15 bases between the germline ends. This CDR3 spans 16 amino acids. Germline CDR1 and CDR2: MGHRA and YSYEKL.

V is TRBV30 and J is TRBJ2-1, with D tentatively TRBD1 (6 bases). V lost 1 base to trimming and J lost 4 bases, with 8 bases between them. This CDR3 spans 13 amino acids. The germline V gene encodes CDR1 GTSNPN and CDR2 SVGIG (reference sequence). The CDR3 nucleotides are TGTGCCTGGAGTGGGGGGCCATACAATGAGCAGTTCTTC. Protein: CAWSGGPYNEQFF.

The CDR3 region is CASSQDVVVGNTIYF. The DNA for the CDR3 is TGTGCCAGCAGCCAAGATGTTGTCGTCGGGAACACCATATATTTT. V and J are TRBV3-1 (or the pseudogene TRBV3-2) and TRBJ1-3; no clear D. This CDR3 spans 15 amino acids. Germline loops: CDR1 LGHDT, CDR2 YNNKEL (reference sequence). V was shortened by 0 bases and J by 7 bases, with 13 bases between the two germline ends.

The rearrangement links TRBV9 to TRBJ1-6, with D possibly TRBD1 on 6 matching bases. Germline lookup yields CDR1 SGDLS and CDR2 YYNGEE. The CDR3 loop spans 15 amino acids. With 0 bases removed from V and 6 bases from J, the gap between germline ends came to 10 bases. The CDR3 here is CASSVEGQPNSPLHF. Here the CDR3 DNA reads TGTGCCAGCAGCGTAGAAGGACAGCCTAATTCACCCCTCCACTTT.

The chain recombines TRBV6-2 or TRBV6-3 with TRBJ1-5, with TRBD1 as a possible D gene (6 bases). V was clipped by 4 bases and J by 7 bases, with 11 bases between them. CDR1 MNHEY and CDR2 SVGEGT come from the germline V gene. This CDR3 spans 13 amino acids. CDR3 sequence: CASSWGLGQPQHF. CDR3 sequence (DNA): TGTGCCAGCAGTTGGGGGCTCGGGCAGCCCCAGCATTTT.

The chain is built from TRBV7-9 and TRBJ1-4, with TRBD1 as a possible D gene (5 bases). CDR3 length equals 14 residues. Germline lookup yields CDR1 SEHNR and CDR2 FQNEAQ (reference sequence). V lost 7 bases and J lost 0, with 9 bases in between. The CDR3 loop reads CASIQTATNEKLFF. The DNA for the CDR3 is TGTGCCAGCATTCAGACAGCAACTAATGAAAAACTGTTTTTT.

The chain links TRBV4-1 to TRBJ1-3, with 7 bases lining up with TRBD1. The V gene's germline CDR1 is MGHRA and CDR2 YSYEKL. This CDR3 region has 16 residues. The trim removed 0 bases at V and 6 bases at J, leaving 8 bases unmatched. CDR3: CASSQDWDSYSNTIYF. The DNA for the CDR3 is TGCGCCAGCAGCCAAGATTGGGACAGCTATTCAAACACCATATATTTT.

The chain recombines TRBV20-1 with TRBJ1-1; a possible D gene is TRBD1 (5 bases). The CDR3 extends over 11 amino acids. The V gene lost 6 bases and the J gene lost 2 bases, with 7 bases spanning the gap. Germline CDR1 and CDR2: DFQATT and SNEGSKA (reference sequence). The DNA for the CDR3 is TGCAGTGCCGACAGTAACACTGAAGCTTTCTTT. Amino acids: CSADSNTEAFF.

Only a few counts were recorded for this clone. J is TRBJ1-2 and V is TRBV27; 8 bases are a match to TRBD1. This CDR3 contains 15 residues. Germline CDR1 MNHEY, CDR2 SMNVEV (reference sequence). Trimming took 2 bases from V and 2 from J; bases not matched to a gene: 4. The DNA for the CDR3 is TGTGCCAGCAGTTTAGGACAGGGCGCCAACTATGGCTACACCTTC. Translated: CASSLGQGANYGYTF.

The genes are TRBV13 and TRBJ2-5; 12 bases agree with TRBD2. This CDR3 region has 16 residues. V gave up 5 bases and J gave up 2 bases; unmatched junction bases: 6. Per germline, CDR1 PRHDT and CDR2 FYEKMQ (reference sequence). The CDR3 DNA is TGTGCCAGCAGCCGGACTAGCGGGACCGCTCAAGAGACCCAGTACTTC. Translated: CASSRTSGTAQETQYF. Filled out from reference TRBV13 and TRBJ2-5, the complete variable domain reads AAGVIQSPRHLIKEKRETATLKCYPIPRHDTVYWYQQGPGQDPQFLISFYEKMQSDKGSIPDRFSAQQFSDYHSELNMSSLELGDSALYFCASSRTSGTAQETQYFGPGTRLLVL.

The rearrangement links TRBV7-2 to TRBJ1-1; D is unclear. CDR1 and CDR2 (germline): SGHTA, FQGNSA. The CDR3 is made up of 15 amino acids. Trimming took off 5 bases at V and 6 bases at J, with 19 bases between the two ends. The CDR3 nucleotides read TGTGCCAGCAGCATAAATCCGGGGATGATCGCTGAAGCTTTCTTT. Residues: CASSINPGMIAEAFF. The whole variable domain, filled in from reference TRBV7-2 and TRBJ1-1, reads GAGVSQSPSNKVTEKGKDVELRCDPISGHTALYWYRQSLGQGLEFLIYFQGNSAPDKSGLPSDRFSAERTGGSVSTLTIQRTQQEDSAVYLCASSINPGMIAEAFFGQGTRLTVV.

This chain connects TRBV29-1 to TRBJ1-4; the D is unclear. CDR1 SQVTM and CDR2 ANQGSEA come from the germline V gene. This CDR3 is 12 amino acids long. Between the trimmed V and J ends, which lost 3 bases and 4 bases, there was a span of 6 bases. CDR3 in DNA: TGCAGCGTTGAGAGTTTTAATGAAAAACTGTTTTTT. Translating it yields CSVESFNEKLFF.

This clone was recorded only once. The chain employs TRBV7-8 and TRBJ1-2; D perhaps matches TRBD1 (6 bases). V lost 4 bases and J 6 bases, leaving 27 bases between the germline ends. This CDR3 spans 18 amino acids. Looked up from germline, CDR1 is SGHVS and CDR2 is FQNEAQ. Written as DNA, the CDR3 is TGTGCCAGCAGCTCCCCCCGGGGGGCCCCGGTTGGGCTGGATGGCTACACCTTC. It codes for CASSSPRGAPVGLDGYTF.

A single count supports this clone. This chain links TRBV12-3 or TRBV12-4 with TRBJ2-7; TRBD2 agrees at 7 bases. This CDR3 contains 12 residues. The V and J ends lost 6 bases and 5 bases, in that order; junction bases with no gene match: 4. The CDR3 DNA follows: TGTGCCAGCAGGCGGGGGACCGACGAGCAGTACTTC. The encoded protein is CASRRGTDEQYF.

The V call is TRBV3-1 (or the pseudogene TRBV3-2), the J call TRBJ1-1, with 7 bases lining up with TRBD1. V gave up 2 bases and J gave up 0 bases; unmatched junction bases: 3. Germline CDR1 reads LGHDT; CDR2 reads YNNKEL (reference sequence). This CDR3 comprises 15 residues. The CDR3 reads CASSQIGQVNTEAFF. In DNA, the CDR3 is TGTGCCAGCAGCCAAATAGGACAGGTGAACACTGAAGCTTTCTTT.

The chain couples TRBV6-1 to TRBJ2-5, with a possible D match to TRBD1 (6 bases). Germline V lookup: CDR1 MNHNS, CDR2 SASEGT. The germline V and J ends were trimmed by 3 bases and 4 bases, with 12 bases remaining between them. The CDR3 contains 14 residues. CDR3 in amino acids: CASSDNLGGETQYF. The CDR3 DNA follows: TGTGCCAGCAGTGACAACCTAGGGGGAGAGACCCAGTACTTC.

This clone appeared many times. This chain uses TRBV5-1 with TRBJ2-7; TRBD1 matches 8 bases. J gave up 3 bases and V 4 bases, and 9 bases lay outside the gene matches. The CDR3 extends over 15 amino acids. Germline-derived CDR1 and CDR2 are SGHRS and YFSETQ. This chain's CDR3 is CASSMITGGGYEQYF. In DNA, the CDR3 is TGCGCCAGCAGCATGATAACAGGGGGTGGCTACGAGCAGTACTTC.

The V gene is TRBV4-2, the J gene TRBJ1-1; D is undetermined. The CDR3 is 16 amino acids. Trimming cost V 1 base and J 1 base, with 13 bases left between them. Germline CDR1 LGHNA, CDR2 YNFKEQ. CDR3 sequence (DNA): TGTGCCAGCAGCCAAGTCGGGCGCGGAGGGAACACTGAAGCTTTCTTT. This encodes CASSQVGRGGNTEAFF.

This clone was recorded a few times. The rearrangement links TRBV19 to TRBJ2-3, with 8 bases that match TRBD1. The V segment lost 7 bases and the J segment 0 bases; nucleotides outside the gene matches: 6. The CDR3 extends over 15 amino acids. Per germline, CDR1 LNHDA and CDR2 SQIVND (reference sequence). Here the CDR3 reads CASNDRGPSTDTQYF. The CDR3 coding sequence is TGTGCCAGTAACGACAGGGGCCCTAGCACAGATACGCAGTATTTT. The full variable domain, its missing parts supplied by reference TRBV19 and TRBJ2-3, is DGGITQSPKYLFRKEGQNVTLSCEQNLNHDAMYWYRQDPGQGLRLIYYSQIVNDFQKGDIAEGYSVSREKKESFPLTVTSAQKNPTAFYLCASNDRGPSTDTQYFGPGTRLTVL.

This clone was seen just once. CDR3 residues: CASSRATENYGYTF. CDR3 in DNA: TGTGCCAGCAGCCGCGCGACAGAAAACTATGGCTACACCTTC. The rearrangement uses TRBV7-9 and TRBJ1-2; a possible D gene is TRBD1 (5 bases). The CDR3 runs to 14 residues. Trimming pared 5 bases from V and 2 bases from J, leaving 12 bases between. Looked up from germline, CDR1 is SEHNR and CDR2 is FQNEAQ (reference sequence).